This T cell receptor (beta chain) is drawn from a study of blood T cell repertoires in COVID-19. Across the whole study: In each case, the material was cDNA or gDNA derived from T cells, B-cell-depleted T cells, or PBMCs.

Cohort 3 donors counted as recovered after two negative PCRs, clearance, or resolved symptoms. Trimming cost V 3 bases and J 3 bases, with 19 bases left between them. Germline V gene data show CDR1 as SGHDT and CDR2 as YYEEEE. This CDR3 contains 18 residues. Per the original data handling: Counts of nucleated cells, estimated from reference gene primer amplification, were obtained. Data came from immunoSEQ multiplex PCR; TCRdb stores just in-frame clones and leaves some out. V and J calls plus clone size are reproduced from that table; the DNA served to infer D and trimming. The repertoire holds fewer than 450,000 clones, with around 89% as singletons.

This sequence originates from a woman between 18 and 30 years old who had recovered from COVID-19. Material for sequencing was PBMCs or T cells enriched from blood (not recorded which). This chain joins TRBV5-6 and TRBJ2-6, with D perhaps matching TRBD1 (6 bases). The CDR3 sequence: CASSSQGLRSYGANVLTF. CDR3 DNA sequence: TGTGCCAGCAGCTCACAGGGCCTCAGATCGTATGGGGCCAACGTCCTGACTTTC.